The text below deals with one T cell receptor beta chain. The target antigen is unknown. This record comes from a study of cytomegalovirus exposure and HLA in healthy donors. Study results and limitations: Some V segments could not be told apart, so they were left out, TRBV6-2 and TRBV6-3 among them. Previously analyzed data showed that most TCR beta V segments were productive at a frequency of about 87% or about 30%. Analyzed later, association rates of TCRs varied across HLA loci, with DRB1 most and HLA-C fewest.

The study ran its PCR with 60 Vbeta and 13 Jbeta primers. This table comes from immunoSEQ multiplex PCR, and its TCRdb copy is limited to in-frame clones, with some not included. The sample gives 100,000 or so clones, 70% to 80% of which show up once; around 4% is in the top ten. The CDR3 loop spans 13 amino acids. Germline V lookup: CDR1 GTSNPN, CDR2 SVGIG (reference sequence). Trimming left V 4 bases short and J 4 bases short, with 11 bases between. Sequenced material: PBMCs. The gene calls are TRBV30 and TRBJ1-3; D uncertain. The receptor comes from a female donor in good health and CMV-seropositive. This chain's CDR3 is CAWIRDRGNTIYF. The CDR3 DNA reads TGTGCCTGGATCCGGGATAGGGGAAACACCATATATTTT. The full variable domain, completed using reference TRBV30 and TRBJ1-3, is SQTIHQWPATLVQPVGSPLSLECTVEGTSNPNLYWYRQAAGRGLQLLFYSVGIGQISSEVPQNLSASRPQDRQFILSSKKLLLSDSGFYLCAWIRDRGNTIYFGEGSWLTVV.